Following are 5 T cell receptor beta chains from one sample sequenced in a study of cytomegalovirus exposure and HLA in healthy donors. Primers included in the PCR were 60 Vbeta and 13 Jbeta primers. Profiled with immunoSEQ multiplex PCR; TCRdb holds only in-frame clones, not every one. The profile shows roughly 120,000 clones, 65% to 90% of them singletons. Input material: PBMCs. These receptors came from a woman in her 30s in good health and CMV-seronegative.

The rearrangement joins TRBV2 to TRBJ1-2, with no clear D. Germline CDR1 reads SNHLY; CDR2 reads FYNNEI. CDR3 length: 13 amino acids. The V end lost 2 bases, the J end lost 4 bases, and 8 bases lay between the germline ends. Here the CDR3 DNA reads TGTGCCAGCAGTGAATTTTCCAGCTATGGCTACACCTTC. It specifies CASSEFSSYGYTF.

This sequence joins TRBV19 and TRBJ2-5; maybe TRBD1 (6 bases). V lost 5 bases to trimming and J lost 4 bases, with 11 bases between them. Germline V gives CDR1 LNHDA, CDR2 SQIVND (reference sequence). The CDR3 runs 13 residues. CDR3 in DNA: TGTGCCAGTAGTCGGTTGGGGGCAGAGACCCAGTACTTC. This gives the protein CASSRLGAETQYF.

The CDR3 sequence is CAIRGQGATGELFF. The CDR3 DNA reads as TGTGCCATCAGGGGACAGGGAGCCACCGGGGAGCTGTTTTTT. The chain recombines TRBV10-3 with TRBJ2-2, with 9 bases that match TRBD1. The CDR3 has 14 amino acids. The germline gives CDR1 ENHRY, CDR2 SYGVKD. The ends lost 6 bases at V and 4 bases at J; junction bases unmatched: 3.

The rearrangement joins TRBV4-2 to TRBJ2-7; 12 bases line up with TRBD2. The CDR3 length is 17 residues. J lost 1 base, V lost 1 base, and 5 bases had no gene match. Germline V gene sequence: CDR1 LGHNA, CDR2 YNFKEQ. The CDR3 region is CASSQGPGTSGSYEQYF. CDR3 coding DNA: TGTGCCAGCAGCCAAGGCCCCGGGACTAGCGGGTCCTACGAGCAGTACTTC.

This clone appeared a single time. This sequence joins TRBV7-9 and TRBJ2-3; the match to TRBD2 covers 7 bases. CDR1 and CDR2 (germline): SEHNR, FQNEAQ (reference sequence). The V segment lost 6 bases and the J segment 5 bases; nucleotides outside the gene matches: 14. CDR3 length: 16 residues. In nucleotides, the CDR3 is TGTGCCAGCAGTCCAAGCGCGGGAGCGGGTTTAGATACGCAGTATTTT. Its translation is CASSPSAGAGLDTQYF.